The clone carrying this T cell receptor beta chain was detected only a few times. This record comes from a study of T cells in Graves' hyperthyroidism and ophthalmopathy. It was RNA transcripts that yielded the amplified TCR beta CDR3 regions. A first-round RT-PCR of the TCR CDR3 used the HTBI primer set. Using its own MiXCR run on the multiplex PCR reads, TCRdb lists one record per CDR3 protein. The profile shows fewer than 600,000 distinct CDR3 sequences, about an eighth of them singletons. From germline, CDR1 is SGHTA and CDR2 FQGNSA. The CDR3 consists of 16 residues. V lost 3 bases, J lost 6 bases, and 12 bases stayed unmatched.

The J gene is TRBJ1-2, the V gene TRBV7-2, with 8 positions matching TRBD1. Sequenced: blood. This TCR came from a woman under 30 with Graves' hyperthyroidism. The chain's CDR3 is CASSLGSTRGRDGYTF. CDR3 DNA sequence: TGTGCCAGCAGCTTGGGTTCGACCAGGGGGCGGGATGGCTACACCTTC. The full variable domain, in which reference TRBV7-2 and TRBJ1-2 provide the parts outside the CDR3, is GAGVSQSPSNKVTEKGKDVELRCDPISGHTALYWYRQSLGQGLEFLIYFQGNSAPDKSGLPSDRFSAERTGGSVSTLTIQRTQQEDSAVYLCASSLGSTRGRDGYTFGSGTRLTVV.